The 18 T cell receptor beta chains listed next were all sequenced from one sample in a study of blood T cells in healthy people across ages. The use of a sample-barcoded 5' primer and a J-beta primer mix characterized a second PCR of roughly 6 to 11 cycles. TCRdb re-analysed the 5' RACE reads in MiXCR, keeping a single row per CDR3 protein. The sample holds roughly 700,000 distinct CDR3 sequences; approximately 25% are singletons and the top ten take 9.4%. The sample also formed part of further work on T cells of mothers and their children.

The specimen was blood. Receptor source: a boy younger than 18 in good health.

J is TRBJ1-2 and V is TRBV29-1; D not resolved. The CDR3 contains 15 residues. Trimming took off 0 bases at V and 8 bases at J, with 19 bases between the two ends. The germline V gene has CDR1 SQVTM and CDR2 ANQGSEA. The DNA for the CDR3 is TGCAGCGTTGAAGATCCTGGAAACCTTCAGCGGGGCTACACCTTC. This sequence encodes CSVEDPGNLQRGYTF.

This sequence joins TRBV7-3 and TRBJ2-1, with a possible D match to TRBD2 (7 bases). This CDR3 spans 14 amino acids. Germline CDR1 is SGHTA and CDR2 is FQGTGA. V gave up 1 base and J gave up 9 bases, with 13 bases separating them. CDR3 residues: CASSLIGGEAEQFF. The CDR3, as DNA: TGTGCCAGCAGCTTAATAGGGGGGGAAGCTGAGCAGTTCTTC.

The V and J genes are TRBV18 and TRBJ2-6, with D perhaps TRBD1 (7 bases). CDR1 KGHSH and CDR2 LQKENI come from the germline V gene. This CDR3 has 15 amino acids. The V gene lost 6 bases and the J gene lost 1 base, with 10 bases spanning the gap. The CDR3 here is CASSEGASGANVLTF. Written as DNA, the CDR3 is TGTGCCAGCTCGGAGGGGGCGTCTGGGGCCAACGTCCTGACTTTC. Full variable domain (remainder filled in from reference TRBV18 and TRBJ2-6): NAGVMQNPRHLVRRRGQEARLRCSPMKGHSHVYWYRQLPEEGLKFMVYLQKENIIDESGMPKERFSAEFPKEGPSILRIQQVVRGDSAAYFCASSEGASGANVLTFGAGSRLTVL.

This clonotype was seen a handful of times. V and J are TRBV6-5 and TRBJ2-1; TRBD2 matches at 14 bases. Looked up from germline, CDR1 is MNHEY and CDR2 is SVGAGI. The CDR3 totals 15 residues. V trimming: 6 bases; J trimming: 7 bases; junction bases outside the gene matches: 5. In nucleotides, the CDR3 is TGTGCCAGCAGAACACGGACTAGCGGGAGGAATGAGCAGTTCTTC. This translates into CASRTRTSGRNEQFF.

This clonotype was seen only a few times. This sequence joins TRBV6-5 and TRBJ1-5; D not certain. Trimming took 2 bases from V and 0 from J, leaving 23 bases between them. The CDR3 length is 20 residues. CDR1 is MNHEY and CDR2 is SVGAGI in the germline V gene. The CDR3 sequence: CASSYPRPSREPYSNQPQHF. CDR3 in DNA: TGTGCCAGCAGTTACCCCAGACCTAGCCGCGAGCCTTATAGCAATCAGCCCCAGCATTTT.

This clonotype was picked up a small number of times. The V gene is TRBV7-6, the J gene TRBJ1-4; 8 bases are a match to TRBD1. The CDR3 runs 14 residues. After removal of 6 bases from V and 7 bases from J, the junction contained 7 bases not matched to a gene. Germline CDR1 and CDR2: SGHVS and FNYEAQ. The CDR3 region has the DNA TGTGCCAGCAGTCCGCAGGGGGCGTTTGAAAAACTGTTTTTT. This codes for CASSPQGAFEKLFF.

The chain employs TRBV7-2 and TRBJ2-5; 7 bases map to TRBD1. Trimming took 5 bases from V and 2 from J; bases not matched to a gene: 8. This CDR3 comprises 15 residues. Looked up from germline, CDR1 is SGHTA and CDR2 is FQGNSA. DNA of the CDR3: TGTGCCAGCAGCCCATGGACAGGCCCACAAGAGACCCAGTACTTC. Protein product: CASSPWTGPQETQYF.

V gene TRBV7-9 combines with J gene TRBJ2-1; tentatively, D is TRBD2 (6 bases). With 3 bases removed from V and 2 bases from J, the gap between germline ends came to 11 bases. The CDR3 extends over 15 amino acids. The germline CDR1 and CDR2 sequences are SEHNR and FQNEAQ (reference sequence). CDR3 sequence reads: CASSFRASAYNEQFF. CDR3 DNA sequence: TGTGCCAGCAGCTTCAGGGCTAGCGCCTACAATGAGCAGTTCTTC.

The chain combines TRBV4-1 with TRBJ1-6, with D possibly TRBD1 on 6 matching bases. The V gene's germline CDR1 is MGHRA and CDR2 YSYEKL. Trimming shortened V by 0 bases and J by 7 bases, and 13 bases separated the two germline ends. The length of the CDR3 is 16 residues. CDR3 DNA: TGCGCCAGCAGCCAAGATCTAGACAGGAGGAATTCACCCCTCCACTTT. Its protein is CASSQDLDRRNSPLHF.

This clonotype has a handful of counts. The J gene is TRBJ2-7, the V gene TRBV28; TRBD1 or TRBD2 may be the D gene (5 bases each). The CDR3 is 13 amino acids. The germline gives CDR1 MDHEN, CDR2 SYDVKM. CDR3 residues: CAIGTPGGYEQYF. The CDR3, as DNA: TGTGCTATTGGGACCCCGGGTGGCTACGAGCAGTACTTC.

This clonotype was counted between two and nine times. The chain links TRBV12-3 or TRBV12-4 to TRBJ2-1; 8 bases align to TRBD2. The CDR3 has 16 amino acids. Losses at the gene ends were 4 bases for V and 2 bases for J; bases not matched to a gene: 7. The CDR3 bases are TGTGCCAGCAGTTACCACCGCGGGGGGACCTACAATGAGCAGTTCTTC. Translating gives CASSYHRGGTYNEQFF.

This clonotype has a handful of counts. The V call is TRBV13, the J call TRBJ2-7, with a weak D call TRBD2 (6 bases). V lost 0 bases and J 2 bases, leaving 14 bases between the germline ends. This CDR3 has 16 amino acids. Germline V gene lookup returns CDR1 PRHDT and CDR2 FYEKMQ (reference sequence). DNA of the CDR3: TGTGCCAGCAGCTTAGGCCCTCAGCGGGTGCCCTACGAGCAGTACTTC. Translating gives CASSLGPQRVPYEQYF.

The rearrangement links TRBV7-2 to TRBJ2-6, with D perhaps TRBD2 (6 bases). Germline CDR1 and CDR2: SGHTA and FQGNSA. This CDR3 contains 16 residues. The ends were cut back, 2 bases at V and 2 bases at J, with 10 bases in the middle. The DNA for the CDR3 is TGTGCCAGCAGCTTATCCTGGGGGGCTGGGGCCAACGTCCTGACTTTC. This encodes CASSLSWGAGANVLTF.

The rearrangement joins TRBV4-1 to TRBJ2-3; possibly TRBD1 for D (6 bases). Per the germline V gene, CDR1 is MGHRA and CDR2 is YSYEKL. Trimming shortened V by 0 bases and J by 1 base, and 14 bases separated the two germline ends. The CDR3 sequence is 17 residues long. The CDR3 DNA reads as TGCGCCAGCAGCCAAGATCTGGGGGCATTTGGCACAGATACGCAGTATTTT. This codes for CASSQDLGAFGTDTQYF.

This clonotype was seen a single time. The rearrangement links TRBV7-6 to TRBJ2-1, with 8 bases matching TRBD2. The germline gives CDR1 SGHVS, CDR2 FNYEAQ. CDR3 length: 15 amino acids. The V segment lost 5 bases and the J segment 7 bases; nucleotides outside the gene matches: 10. The CDR3 here is CASSTQRETDNEQFF. The CDR3, as DNA: TGTGCCAGCAGCACACAGCGGGAGACGGATAATGAGCAGTTCTTC. The full variable domain, rest sourced from reference TRBV7-6 and TRBJ2-1, is GAGVSQSPRYKVTKRGQDVALRCDPISGHVSLYWYRQALGQGPEFLTYFNYEAQQDKSGLPNDRFSAERPEGSISTLTIQRTEQRDSAMYRCASSTQRETDNEQFFGPGTRLTVL.

The chain employs TRBV7-9 and TRBJ1-2; D not certain. The germline CDR1 and CDR2 sequences are SEHNR and FQNEAQ (reference sequence). Trimming shortened V by 1 base and J by 5 bases, and 14 bases separated the two germline ends. The CDR3 runs 15 residues. The CDR3 region is CASSLVSVGRYGYTF. In DNA, the CDR3 is TGTGCCAGCAGCTTAGTCTCAGTAGGTCGGTATGGCTACACCTTC.

V gene TRBV29-1 combines with J gene TRBJ2-5; possible D gene TRBD1, 7 bases. The ends were cut back, 7 bases at V and 11 bases at J, with 17 bases in the middle. This CDR3 has 11 amino acids. The V gene's germline CDR1 is SQVTM and CDR2 ANQGSEA. The CDR3 reads CSGSGGREQYF. As DNA, the CDR3 is TGCAGCGGATCAGGGGGGAGAGAGCAGTACTTC. The whole variable domain, remainder taken from reference TRBV29-1 and TRBJ2-5, is SAVISQKPSRDICQRGTSLTIQCQVDSQVTMMFWYRQQPGQSLTLIATANQGSEATYESGFVIDKFPISRPNLTFSTLTVSNMSPEDSSIYLCSGSGGREQYFGPGTRLLVL.

In its sample, this clonotype was seen once. The V and J genes are TRBV7-8 and TRBJ2-5; 8 positions agree with TRBD1. The J call may be wrong; the DNA end is better matched by TRBJ2-7. The CDR3 sequence is 14 residues long. The germline CDR1 and CDR2 sequences are SGHVS and FQNEAQ. The CDR3 region is CASSLRDRFNEQYF. CDR3 in DNA: TGTGCCAGCAGCTTACGGGACAGGTTCAACGAGCAGTACTTC.